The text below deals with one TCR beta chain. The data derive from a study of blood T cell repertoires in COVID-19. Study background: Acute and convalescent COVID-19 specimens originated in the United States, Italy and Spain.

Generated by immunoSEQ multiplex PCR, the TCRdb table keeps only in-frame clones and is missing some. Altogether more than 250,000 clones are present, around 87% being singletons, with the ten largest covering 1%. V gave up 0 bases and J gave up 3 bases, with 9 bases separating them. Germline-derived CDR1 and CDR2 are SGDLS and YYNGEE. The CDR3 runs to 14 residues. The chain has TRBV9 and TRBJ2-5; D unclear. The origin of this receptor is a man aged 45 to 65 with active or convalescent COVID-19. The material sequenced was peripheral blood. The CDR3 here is CASSVAASKETQYF. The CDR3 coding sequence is TGTGCCAGCAGCGTAGCAGCTAGTAAAGAGACCCAGTACTTC.